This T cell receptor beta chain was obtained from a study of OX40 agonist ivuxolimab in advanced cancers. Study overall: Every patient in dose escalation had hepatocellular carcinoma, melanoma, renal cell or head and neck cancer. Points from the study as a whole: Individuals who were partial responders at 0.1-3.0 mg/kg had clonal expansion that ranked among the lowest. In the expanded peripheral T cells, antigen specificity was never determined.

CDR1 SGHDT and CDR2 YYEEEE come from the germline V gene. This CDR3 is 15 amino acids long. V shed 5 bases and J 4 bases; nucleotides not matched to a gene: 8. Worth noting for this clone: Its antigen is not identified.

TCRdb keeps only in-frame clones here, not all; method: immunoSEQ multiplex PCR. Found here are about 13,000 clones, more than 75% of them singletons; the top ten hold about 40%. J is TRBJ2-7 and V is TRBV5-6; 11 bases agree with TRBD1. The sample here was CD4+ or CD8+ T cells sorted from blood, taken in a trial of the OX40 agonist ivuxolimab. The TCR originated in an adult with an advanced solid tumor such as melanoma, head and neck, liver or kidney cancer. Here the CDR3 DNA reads TGTGCCAGCAGTATCTTAGGGACAGGGGGATACGAGCAGTACTTC. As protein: CASSILGTGGYEQYF.